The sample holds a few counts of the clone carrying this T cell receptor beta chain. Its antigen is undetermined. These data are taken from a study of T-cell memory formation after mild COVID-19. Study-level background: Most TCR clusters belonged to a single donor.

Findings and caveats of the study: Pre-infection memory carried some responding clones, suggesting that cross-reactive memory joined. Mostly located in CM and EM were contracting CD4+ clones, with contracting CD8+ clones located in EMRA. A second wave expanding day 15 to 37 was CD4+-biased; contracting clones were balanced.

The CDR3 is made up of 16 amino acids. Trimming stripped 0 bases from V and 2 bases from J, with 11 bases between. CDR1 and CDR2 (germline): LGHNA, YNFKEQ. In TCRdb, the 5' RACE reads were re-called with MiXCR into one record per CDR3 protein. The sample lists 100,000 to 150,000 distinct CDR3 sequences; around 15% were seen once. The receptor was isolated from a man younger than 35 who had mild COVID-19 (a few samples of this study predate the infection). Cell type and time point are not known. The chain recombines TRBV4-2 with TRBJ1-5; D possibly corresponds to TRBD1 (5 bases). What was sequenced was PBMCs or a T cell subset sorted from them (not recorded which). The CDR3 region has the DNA TGTGCCAGCAGCCAAGATCGAGGGGAAGGCAATCAGCCCCAGCATTTT. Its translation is CASSQDRGEGNQPQHF.